The 5 T cell receptor beta chains below come from one sample, sequenced in a study of blood T cell repertoires in COVID-19 (dated by TCRdb to about 2020). Library preparation was by the immunoSEQ multiplex PCR assay. This is the immuneACCESS table as TCRdb keeps it, with only in-frame sequences that have V and J called. A part of the clones is gone; compared with another copy, unresolved V genes explain less than half, and the rest is unexplained. Present in this sample are 200,000 to 250,000 clones, 85% to 90% of which were seen just once. The ten most abundant clones make up 1.2% of the sample. The specimen was PBMCs or T cells enriched from blood (not recorded which). The receptors come from a man younger than 40 who had recovered from COVID-19.

This clone was observed a single time. V usage is TRBV10-3 and J usage is TRBJ2-1; TRBD1 might be the D (6 bases). Per the germline V gene, CDR1 is ENHRY and CDR2 is SYGVKD. The CDR3 totals 12 residues. Trimming cost V 9 bases and J 5 bases, with 11 bases left between them. In nucleotides, the CDR3 is TGTGCCATTGGACAGAGAGACAATGAGCAGTTCTTC. Protein sequence: CAIGQRDNEQFF.

The V call is TRBV27, the J call TRBJ1-4, with 10 positions matching TRBD1. V lost 6 bases to trimming and J lost 0 bases; unmatched junction nucleotides: 13. Germline CDR1 MNHEY, CDR2 SMNVEV (reference sequence). CDR3 length: 19 residues. CDR3 sequence (DNA): TGTGCCAGCAGCGCCCGCCGGGACAGGGGACTTGCAACTAATGAAAAACTGTTTTTT. Its translation is CASSARRDRGLATNEKLFF. The variable domain in full, completed from reference TRBV27 and TRBJ1-4, reads EAQVTQNPRYLITVTGKKLTVTCSQNMNHEYMSWYRQDPGLGLRQIYYSMNVEVTDKGDVPEGYKVSRKEKRNFPLILESPSPNQTSLYFCASSARRDRGLATNEKLFFGSGTQLSVL.

J is TRBJ2-6 and V is TRBV29-1; D ambiguous. CDR1 and CDR2 from the germline V gene are SQVTM and ANQGSEA. The CDR3 has 15 amino acids. V shed 3 bases and J shed 0 bases, with 9 bases lying between them. CDR3 DNA sequence: TGCAGCGTTGATCATGGGCTCTCTGGGGCCAACGTCCTGACTTTC. This gives the protein CSVDHGLSGANVLTF.

This clone was detected once. The chain employs TRBV19 and TRBJ2-1; 7 bases match TRBD2. This CDR3 contains 14 residues. Germline-derived CDR1 and CDR2 are LNHDA and SQIVND (reference sequence). The V and J ends lost 1 base and 13 bases, in that order; junction bases with no gene match: 10. The CDR3 DNA sequence: TGTGCCAGTAGTATAGTCGACGATGGCGGGGGACAGTTCTTC. It specifies CASSIVDDGGGQFF.

The chain links TRBV6-6 to TRBJ2-7, with D possibly TRBD2 on 6 matching bases. Between the trimmed V and J ends, which lost 8 bases and 0 bases, there was a span of 11 bases. This CDR3 comprises 13 residues. CDR1 is MNHNY and CDR2 is SVGAGI in the germline V gene (reference sequence). The CDR3 DNA follows: TGTGCCAGCCGACTAGGTAGCTCCTACGAGCAGTACTTC. Translating it yields CASRLGSSYEQYF.